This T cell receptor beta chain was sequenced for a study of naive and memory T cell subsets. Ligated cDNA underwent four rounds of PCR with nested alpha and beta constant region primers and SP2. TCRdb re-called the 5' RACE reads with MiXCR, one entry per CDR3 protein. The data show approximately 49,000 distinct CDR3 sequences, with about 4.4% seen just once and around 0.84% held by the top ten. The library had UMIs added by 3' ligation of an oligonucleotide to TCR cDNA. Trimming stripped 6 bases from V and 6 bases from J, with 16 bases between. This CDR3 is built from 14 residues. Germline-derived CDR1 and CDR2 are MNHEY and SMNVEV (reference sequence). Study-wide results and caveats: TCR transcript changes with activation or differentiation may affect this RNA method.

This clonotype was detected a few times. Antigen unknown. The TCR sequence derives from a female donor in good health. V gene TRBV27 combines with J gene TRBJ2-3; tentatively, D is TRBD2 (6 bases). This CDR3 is CASRPGLRFDTQYF. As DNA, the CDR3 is TGTGCCAGCAGGCCGGGACTGAGGTTCGATACGCAGTATTTT.